This T cell receptor (beta chain) stems from a study of blood T cell repertoires in COVID-19. Overall study context: Both acute and convalescent COVID-19 samples were obtained from the United States, Italy and Spain.

V lost 0 bases and J lost 2, with 10 bases in between. The germline gives CDR1 SGHTA, CDR2 FQGTGA. This CDR3 is 16 amino acids long. Some clones are missing from TCRdb's copy, which holds only in-frame ones; the method was immunoSEQ multiplex PCR. Among about 160,000 clones listed, approximately 77% were seen once. Sequenced sample: peripheral blood. The chain has TRBV7-3 and TRBJ2-2, with TRBD1 as a possible D gene (6 bases). The sequence was obtained from an elderly woman with active or convalescent COVID-19. DNA for the CDR3: TGTGCCAGCAGCTTAACCGGGACATACAACACCGGGGAGCTGTTTTTT. Residues: CASSLTGTYNTGELFF.